Listed here is a single T cell receptor (beta chain). Its antigen remains unidentified. The record originates from a study of beta chain features in type 1 diabetes. The isolated RNA, all of it, was reverse transcribed, so expressed TCRB transcripts were what got sequenced. TCRdb keeps only in-frame clones here, not all; method: immunoSEQ multiplex PCR. The table includes some 290,000 clones, roughly an eighth detected once. Study results and limitations: TCRB CDR3 length was moderately but significantly reduced in all four CD4+ subsets of Type 1 diabetes patients.

The receptor's source is a man under 40 with type 1 diabetes. The sample taken for sequencing was naive CD4+ T cells from blood.

The chain's CDR3 is CASSSIGQSYYTEAFF. CDR3 sequence (DNA): TGTGCCAGCTCAAGTATCGGACAGAGCTATTACACTGAAGCTTTCTTT. V is TRBV18 and J is TRBJ1-1, with D perhaps matching TRBD1 (6 bases). There are 16 residues in the CDR3. Germline values: CDR1 KGHSH, CDR2 LQKENI. The V and J ends lost 5 bases and 3 bases respectively, with 19 bases between them.